The clone carrying this TCR beta chain was found a few times. Its target is not known. Multiplex PCR with BIOMED2 TRB-A/B primer pools amplified TRB rearrangements. TCRdb called the multiplex PCR reads again in MiXCR, with one record for every CDR3 protein. The sample records thousands of distinct CDR3 sequences, more than 25% being singletons. The data originate from a study of T and B cells in COVID-19 patients. Broader study findings: CD4+, regulatory T cell, CD8+ and sorted SARS-CoV-2-responsive or tetramer+ T cells were not yet sequenced. Active COVID-19 showed highly clonal TRB repertoires; recovery showed diversity and richness above healthy donors. Blood from mildly ill patients while symptomatic, and early samples from severe cases, were scarce.

Blood genomic DNA input for TRB amplification was about 220-500 ng. The sequence was obtained from a human donor with active COVID-19. The specimen was blood.

The CDR3 DNA is TGTGCCAGCTCTCTTCCCGGGACACCCATGAACACTGAAGCTTTCTTT. Its protein is CASSLPGTPMNTEAFF. This rearrangement joins TRBV18 to TRBJ1-1; tentatively, D is TRBD1 (6 bases). Trimming left V 6 bases short and J 0 bases short, with 17 bases between. CDR3 length equals 16 residues. From germline, CDR1 is KGHSH and CDR2 LQKENI. Based on the CDR3 plus reference TRBV18 and TRBJ1-1, the full variable domain is NAGVMQNPRHLVRRRGQEARLRCSPMKGHSHVYWYRQLPEEGLKFMVYLQKENIIDESGMPKERFSAEFPKEGPSILRIQQVVRGDSAAYFCASSLPGTPMNTEAFFGQGTRLTVV.